This TCR beta chain was recovered during a study of T cell responses to AZD1222 COVID-19 vaccine. Study-wide points: Unmutated variant regions are reportedly targeted by nearly half of spike-specific TCRs.

Profiling relied on immunoSEQ multiplex PCR, and the TCRdb table lists in-frame clones only, not all of them. The sample holds 90,000 to 130,000 clones; around 90% are singletons and the top ten take 15%. A word on this clone: Its antigen remains unknown.

This clonotype originated in an adult who received the AZD1222 COVID-19 vaccine. This material consisted of peripheral blood, taken 28 days after the second AZD1222 dose.

The CDR3 DNA is TGCAGCGCAGGGACAGGCAACACTGAAGCTTTCTTT. It codes for CSAGTGNTEAFF. J is TRBJ1-1 and V is TRBV29-1, with TRBD1 matching 8 bases. CDR3 length equals 12 residues. V was clipped by 7 bases and J by 2 bases; unmatched bases: 3. Per the germline V gene, CDR1 is SQVTM and CDR2 is ANQGSEA. The whole variable domain, filled in from reference TRBV29-1 and TRBJ1-1, reads SAVISQKPSRDICQRGTSLTIQCQVDSQVTMMFWYRQQPGQSLTLIATANQGSEATYESGFVIDKFPISRPNLTFSTLTVSNMSPEDSSIYLCSAGTGNTEAFFGQGTRLTVV.